This passage covers 9 T cell receptor beta chains from one sample sequenced in a study of T cell responses to AZD1222 COVID-19 vaccine. Profiled with immunoSEQ multiplex PCR; TCRdb holds only in-frame clones, not every one. The table records about 200,000 clones, 90% to 95% of them present only once. The source material was peripheral blood, sampled 28 days after the second dose of the MenACWY control vaccine. These receptors all come from an adult who received the MenACWY meningococcal vaccine as a control.

The rearrangement uses TRBV9 and TRBJ2-2; 7 bases are a match to TRBD1. Germline V gene sequence: CDR1 SGDLS, CDR2 YYNGEE. The V segment lost 3 bases and the J segment 3 bases; nucleotides outside the gene matches: 8. This CDR3 has 16 amino acids. CDR3 sequence (DNA): TGTGCCAGCAGCGCCCGACAGGGTGCTTACACCGGGGAGCTGTTTTTT. It yields the protein CASSARQGAYTGELFF.

The J gene is TRBJ1-6, the V gene TRBV10-3, with TRBD1 as a possible D gene (5 bases). Germline-derived CDR1 and CDR2 are ENHRY and SYGVKD. Between the trimmed V and J ends, which lost 2 bases and 7 bases, there was a span of 12 bases. CDR3 length: 15 amino acids. The CDR3 protein is CAISEGQGSNSPLHF. In nucleotides, the CDR3 is TGTGCCATCAGTGAGGGCCAGGGTAGCAATTCACCCCTCCACTTT.

The chain recombines TRBV5-4 with TRBJ2-7, with D uncertain. Germline lookup yields CDR1 SGHNT and CDR2 YYREEE (reference sequence). The germline V and J ends were trimmed by 4 bases and 7 bases, with 15 bases remaining between them. CDR3 length: 13 residues. The CDR3 sequence: CASSVVGWQEQYF. DNA for the CDR3: TGTGCCAGCAGCGTGGTCGGGTGGCAAGAGCAGTACTTC.

The chain employs TRBV27 and TRBJ2-6; D call uncertain. Germline V gives CDR1 MNHEY, CDR2 SMNVEV (reference sequence). The CDR3 consists of 15 residues. V was cut by 8 bases and J by 0 bases, with 11 bases left in between. CDR3 amino acids: CASGRQLSGANVLTF. CDR3 bases: TGTGCCAGCGGGCGGCAGCTCTCTGGGGCCAACGTCCTGACTTTC.

The chain joins TRBV6-5 to TRBJ2-7; the match to TRBD1 covers 11 bases. The CDR3 contains 13 residues. Germline V gene sequence: CDR1 MNHEY, CDR2 SVGAGI. The V and J ends lost 8 bases and 5 bases, in that order; junction bases with no gene match: 5. The CDR3 region has the DNA TGTGCCAGCTGGACAGGGGGCCTCCACGAGCAGTACTTC. This codes for CASWTGGLHEQYF.

The chain employs TRBV5-6 and TRBJ1-3; maybe TRBD1 (6 bases). The germline V and J ends were trimmed by 3 bases and 0 bases, with 13 bases remaining between them. CDR3 length equals 16 residues. Germline lookup yields CDR1 SGHDT and CDR2 YYEEEE. The CDR3 loop reads CASSSTDSYSGNTIYF. The DNA of the CDR3 is TGTGCCAGCAGCTCGACGGACAGCTACTCTGGAAACACCATATATTTT.

The V gene is TRBV7-6, the J gene TRBJ2-1; D is possibly TRBD2 (6 bases). The V gene lost 3 bases and the J gene lost 4 bases, with 13 bases spanning the gap. Per germline, CDR1 SGHVS and CDR2 FNYEAQ. The CDR3 totals 15 residues. CDR3 loop: CASSFYGRAYNEQFF. The CDR3 DNA sequence: TGTGCCAGCAGCTTTTACGGGAGAGCGTACAATGAGCAGTTCTTC.

CDR3 sequence reads: CASSFGAAGEKLFF. The CDR3 coding sequence is TGTGCCAGCAGCTTCGGGGCAGCGGGTGAAAAACTGTTTTTT. V is TRBV5-6 and J is TRBJ1-4; the D gene is possibly TRBD1 (5 bases). This CDR3 has 14 residues. Deletions cut 2 bases from V and 7 bases from J, with 12 bases between. From germline, CDR1 is SGHDT and CDR2 YYEEEE. Looking up the rest from reference TRBV5-6 and TRBJ1-4 gives the full variable domain: DAGVTQSPTHLIKTRGQQVTLRCSPKSGHDTVSWYQQALGQGPQFIFQYYEEEERQRGNFPDRFSGHQFPNYSSELNVNALLLGDSALYLCASSFGAAGEKLFFGSGTQLSVL.

Here the CDR3 reads CASSKGLAGVVAADTQYF. The CDR3 region has the DNA TGTGCCAGCAGCAAAGGGCTAGCGGGAGTAGTCGCCGCAGATACGCAGTATTTT. The rearrangement links TRBV21-1 to TRBJ2-3; the table's D gene call, TRBD2, was not cross checked with the DNA. TRBV21-1 has pseudogene status. The CDR3 spans 18 residues.